Shown below are 16 T cell receptor beta chains from a single sample sequenced in a study of shared clonotypes between healthy human individuals (dated by TCRdb to the early 2020s). Libraries were prepared through the immunoSEQ multiplex PCR assay. As stored in TCRdb, this immuneACCESS dataset retains in-frame rearrangements with V and J assigned. A fraction of the clones does not appear; measured against another copy, unresolved V genes explain less than half of the discrepancy, and the remainder lacks a known reason. The sample has fewer than 3 million clones on record, 85% to 95% of them singletons. 0.3% to 0.45% of the sample belongs to the ten largest clones. Sequencing input: naive CD4+ T cells from PBMCs. The cell subset or site label, read with the paper, signifies: CD45RA+ positively selected. All receptors derive from a man aged 18 to 30 in good health. Some clones in this sample may be carry-over from other donors' samples.

The chain joins TRBV9 to TRBJ2-5; 11 bases align to TRBD1. Trimming cost V 3 bases and J 3 bases; bases outside gene matches: 7. The CDR3 extends over 16 amino acids. The germline V gene has CDR1 SGDLS and CDR2 YYNGEE. CDR3 DNA sequence: TGTGCCAGCAGCGCCTACGGGACAGGGGGGGAAGAGACCCAGTACTTC. It yields the protein CASSAYGTGGEETQYF.

This clone came up once. CDR3 in amino acids: CASGSRHRVKEYGYTF. CDR3 DNA: TGTGCTAGTGGTTCCAGACACAGGGTTAAGGAGTATGGCTACACCTTC. The rearrangement links TRBV12-5 to TRBJ1-2; TRBD1 is a possible D gene (6 bases). CDR1 and CDR2 from the germline V gene are LGHNT and FRNRAP. V lost 4 bases and J 5 bases, leaving 20 bases between the germline ends. The CDR3 is 16 amino acids.

This chain uses TRBV30 with TRBJ1-5, with a possible D match to TRBD1 (6 bases). The CDR3 is 14 residues long. The germline gives CDR1 GTSNPN, CDR2 SVGIG (reference sequence). Trimming shortened V by 1 base and J by 4 bases, and 11 bases separated the two germline ends. CDR3 sequence: CAWSGGLSNQPQHF. The CDR3 region has the DNA TGTGCCTGGAGTGGGGGGCTATCGAATCAGCCCCAGCATTTT.

The rearrangement joins TRBV11-2 to TRBJ2-5, with TRBD2 identical over 7 bases. The CDR3 is made up of 13 amino acids. With V trimmed by 3 bases and J by 5 bases, 3 bases remained unmatched. CDR1 is SGHAT, CDR2 FQNNGV, per germline. The CDR3 here is CASSFAGAETQYF. The CDR3 nucleotides are TGTGCCAGCAGCTTTGCGGGAGCGGAGACCCAGTACTTC.

The rearrangement joins TRBV28 to TRBJ1-1, with D maybe TRBD1 (6 bases). The CDR3 is 15 residues long. Germline-derived CDR1 and CDR2 are MDHEN and SYDVKM. V dropped 2 bases and J dropped 4 bases, with 14 bases sitting between them. As DNA, the CDR3 is TGTGCCAGCAGTTTAGGTGGGGGCTTGGGCACTGAAGCTTTCTTT. Translated: CASSLGGGLGTEAFF.

The table lists this clone with a count of one. The V and J genes are TRBV11-2 and TRBJ1-1; TRBD1 agrees at 9 bases. This CDR3 has 14 amino acids. Germline values: CDR1 SGHAT, CDR2 FQNNGV. V trimming: 0 bases; J trimming: 8 bases; junction bases outside the gene matches: 4. The CDR3 DNA is TGTGCCAGCAGCTTAGAAACCGGGACAGGGGAAGCTTTCTTT. This sequence encodes CASSLETGTGEAFF.

The chain couples TRBV18 to TRBJ1-2, with no clear D. Germline V gene data show CDR1 as KGHSH and CDR2 as LQKENI. Between the trimmed V and J ends, which lost 4 bases and 7 bases, there was a span of 19 bases. CDR3 length equals 15 residues. The CDR3 reads CASSQNNPNDPGYTF. The CDR3 nucleotides read TGTGCCAGCTCACAAAATAACCCCAACGACCCTGGCTACACCTTC.

The chain's CDR3 is CASSEEDRGNTEAFF. In nucleotides, the CDR3 is TGCGCCAGCAGCGAGGAGGACAGGGGGAACACTGAAGCTTTCTTT. This chain joins TRBV5-1 and TRBJ1-1, with 9 bases aligning to TRBD1. With 4 bases clipped from V and 1 base from J, the junction kept 5 bases outside the gene matches. Germline lookup yields CDR1 SGHRS and CDR2 YFSETQ. The CDR3 is 15 residues long.

As regards this clone: Other DNA sequences within the sample encode an identical CDR3. V is TRBV9 and J is TRBJ1-1; D is undetermined. CDR3 size: 13 residues. V was clipped by 0 bases and J by 2 bases, with 5 bases between them. Germline values: CDR1 SGDLS, CDR2 YYNGEE. The CDR3 is CASSVDRNTEAFF. The CDR3 nucleotides read TGTGCCAGCAGCGTAGACCGTAACACTGAAGCTTTCTTT.

The V gene is TRBV5-1, the J gene TRBJ1-3; D ambiguous. CDR3 length: 16 amino acids. Germline V gene data show CDR1 as SGHRS and CDR2 as YFSETQ. The V end lost 2 bases, the J end lost 2 bases, and 14 bases lay between the germline ends. CDR3 region: CASSFADPIAGNTIYF. The CDR3 nucleotides read TGCGCCAGCAGCTTTGCTGATCCTATCGCTGGAAACACCATATATTTT.

This chain connects TRBV7-2 to TRBJ2-3, with a tentative D call TRBD2 (7 bases). The germline gives CDR1 SGHTA, CDR2 FQGNSA. The CDR3 is 13 amino acids. The V gene lost 5 bases and the J gene lost 12 bases, with 18 bases spanning the gap. The CDR3 bases are TGTGCCAGCAGCCCCATCGGGGGGCCTATCCAGTATTTT. Translated: CASSPIGGPIQYF.

The chain has TRBV5-1 and TRBJ2-2; TRBD1 agrees at 10 bases. This CDR3 contains 17 residues. The germline V gene encodes CDR1 SGHRS and CDR2 YFSETQ. The J segment lost 3 bases and the V segment lost 2 bases, leaving 7 bases of the junction unmatched. As DNA, the CDR3 is TGCGCCAGCAGCTTCCAGGACAGGGGGGTTCACACCGGGGAGCTGTTTTTT. Its protein product is CASSFQDRGVHTGELFF.

The rearrangement uses TRBV5-6 and TRBJ1-2; D gene ambiguous. Germline V gives CDR1 SGHDT, CDR2 YYEEEE. V lost 6 bases and J 0 bases, leaving 18 bases between the germline ends. The CDR3 spans 16 residues. Here the CDR3 reads CASNPPGIKANYGYTF. The CDR3 region has the DNA TGTGCCAGCAACCCACCCGGGATCAAAGCTAACTATGGCTACACCTTC.

The chain links TRBV1 to TRBJ2-1; the table's TRBD2 call for D was not verified on the DNA. TRBV1 is annotated as a pseudogene. CDR3 length equals 18 residues. Here the CDR3 reads CTSSPSPPSGPSYNEQFF. The CDR3 nucleotides are TGCACCAGCAGCCCTTCCCCGCCTAGCGGGCCCTCCTACAATGAGCAGTTCTTC.

With regard to this clone: Other DNA sequences in this specimen translate into the identical CDR3. V gene TRBV9 combines with J gene TRBJ1-3; D unclear. The ends were cut back, 5 bases at V and 4 bases at J, with 7 bases in the middle. Per the germline V gene, CDR1 is SGDLS and CDR2 is YYNGEE. The CDR3 contains 12 residues. The CDR3 DNA sequence: TGTGCCAGCAGTATTTCCGGAAACACCATATATTTT. It translates to CASSISGNTIYF.

The chain carries TRBV5-6 and TRBJ1-6; a weak D match, TRBD1 (5 bases). This CDR3 is 13 amino acids long. Germline CDR1 reads SGHDT; CDR2 reads YYEEEE. V dropped 4 bases and J dropped 12 bases, with 14 bases sitting between them. The CDR3 nucleotides read TGTGCCAGCAGCCTGGGGCAGTTCCTACCCCTCCACTTT. Translation: CASSLGQFLPLHF.